This TCR beta chain comes out of a study of CD8+CD57+ T cells in acquired aplastic anemia. Whole-study context: Yields of DNA that came from sorted CD4+ and CD8+ cells averaged about 3.3 ug.

According to the study, genomic DNA was the template for TCR beta VDJ and CDR3 profiling. Using its own MiXCR run on the reads, TCRdb lists one record per CDR3 protein. This table has under 500,000 distinct CDR3 sequences, more than 25% appearing once. Selection for sequencing was limited to patients who had shown CD8+CD57+ cell expansion by flow cytometry. Everyone among the patients had severe acquired aplastic anemia. Regarding the study as a whole: Patients and controls shared twenty-nine CD8+ CDR3 sequences, highly expressed in patients.

The germline V and J ends were trimmed by 0 bases and 4 bases, with 10 bases remaining between them. This CDR3 spans 15 amino acids. Per the germline V gene, CDR1 is SGHAT and CDR2 is FQNNGV. Comment on this clonotype: Its antigen remains unidentified.

V usage is TRBV11-2 and J usage is TRBJ2-1; the D is unclear. The clonotype originates from a human donor with aplastic anemia. Sequencing input: sorted CD4+, CD8+, or CD8+CD57+ T cells (not recorded which) from PBMCs. The CDR3, as DNA: TGTGCCAGCAGCTTAGAACCCCCCGGGTACAATGAGCAGTTCTTC. It is translated as CASSLEPPGYNEQFF.